The rows below give T cell receptor beta chains drawn from one sample of a study of cytomegalovirus exposure and HLA in healthy donors. Profiled with immunoSEQ multiplex PCR; TCRdb holds only in-frame clones, not every one. The data contain under 200,000 clones, around 68% of them singletons. The sequencing sample was made of PBMCs. The receptors were gathered from a man aged 45-60 years in good health and CMV-seronegative. Each CDR3 is given with its conserved first and last residue. A D gene is named only where the DNA matches it firmly. Size is omitted from some rows. Given values are once, few, many or a class for expanded clones.

J gene: TRBJ2-2; D gene: .; V gene: TRBV23-1; clone size: .; CDR3 protein: CASSPPWSKNTGELFF; CDR3 DNA: TGCGCCAGCAGTCCCCCGTGGAGTAAGAACACCGGGGAGCTGTTTTTT
J gene: TRBJ1-1; D gene: .; V gene: TRBV4-3; clone size: .; CDR3 protein: CASSQQGSALTEAFF; CDR3 DNA: TGCGCCAGCAGCCAACAGGGATCCGCGCTCACTGAAGCTTTCTTT
J gene: TRBJ1-5; D gene: .; V gene: TRBV6-4; clone size: .; CDR3 protein: CASSLGADGNQPQHF; CDR3 DNA: TGTGCCAGCAGTCTGGGGGCGGATGGCAATCAGCCCCAGCATTTT
J gene: TRBJ2-2; D gene: TRBD1; V gene: TRBV10-2; clone size: .; CDR3 protein: CASSQGQGDAGELFF; CDR3 DNA: TGCGCCAGCAGTCAGGGACAGGGGGACGCCGGGGAGCTGTTTTTT
J gene: TRBJ2-7; D gene: TRBD1; V gene: TRBV6-4; clone size: .; CDR3 protein: CASSETGGINEQYF; CDR3 DNA: TGTGCCAGCAGTGAGACAGGGGGCATCAACGAGCAGTACTTC
J gene: TRBJ2-1; D gene: .; V gene: TRBV7-3; clone size: .; CDR3 protein: CASSGQQYNEQFF; CDR3 DNA: TGTGCCAGCAGCGGACAGCAGTACAATGAGCAGTTCTTC
J gene: TRBJ2-2; D gene: TRBD2; V gene: TRBV28; clone size: .; CDR3 protein: CASSLYSGRYTGELFF; CDR3 DNA: TGTGCCAGCAGTTTATATAGCGGGAGATACACCGGGGAGCTGTTTTTT
J gene: TRBJ2-2; D gene: TRBD2; V gene: TRBV5-1; clone size: .; CDR3 protein: CASSLNGGANTGELFF; CDR3 DNA: TGCGCCAGCAGCTTGAACGGGGGGGCGAACACCGGGGAGCTGTTTTTT
J gene: TRBJ1-1; D gene: .; V gene: TRBV11-2; clone size: .; CDR3 protein: CASSLDQWGAEAFF; CDR3 DNA: TGTGCCAGCAGCTTAGACCAATGGGGGGCTGAAGCTTTCTTT
J gene: TRBJ2-5; D gene: TRBD2; V gene: TRBV2; clone size: .; CDR3 protein: CASRGTSEETQYF; CDR3 DNA: TGTGCCAGCAGGGGGACTAGCGAAGAGACCCAGTACTTC
J gene: TRBJ2-2; D gene: .; V gene: TRBV19; clone size: .; CDR3 protein: CASSTTGLNTGELFF; CDR3 DNA: TGTGCCAGTAGCACTACAGGGTTGAACACCGGGGAGCTGTTTTTT
J gene: TRBJ2-2; D gene: TRBD1; V gene: TRBV6-5; clone size: few; CDR3 protein: CASRRQGDTGELFF; CDR3 DNA: TGTGCCAGCAGACGACAGGGGGATACCGGGGAGCTGTTTTTT
J gene: TRBJ2-1; D gene: TRBD1; V gene: TRBV6-6; clone size: .; CDR3 protein: CASSSSDRGGNEQFF; CDR3 DNA: TGTGCCAGCAGTTCCTCGGACAGGGGAGGCAATGAGCAGTTCTTC
J gene: TRBJ2-1; D gene: TRBD2; V gene: TRBV5-1; clone size: .; CDR3 protein: CASSLVAGSFNEQFF; CDR3 DNA: TGCGCCAGCAGCTTGGTAGCGGGGAGCTTCAATGAGCAGTTCTTC
J gene: TRBJ1-4; D gene: TRBD1; V gene: TRBV2; clone size: .; CDR3 protein: CASSPGWNRGSSSTNEKLFF; CDR3 DNA: TGTGCCAGCAGCCCCGGGTGGAACAGGGGTTCAAGTTCAACTAATGAAAAACTGTTTTTT
J gene: TRBJ2-7; D gene: TRBD1; V gene: TRBV5-4; clone size: few; CDR3 protein: CASSSGQGTYEQYF; CDR3 DNA: TGTGCCAGCAGCTCCGGACAGGGGACCTACGAGCAGTACTTC
J gene: TRBJ1-2; D gene: .; V gene: TRBV5-1; clone size: .; CDR3 protein: CASSAWGGGYGYTF; CDR3 DNA: TGCGCCAGCAGCGCCTGGGGCGGGGGGTATGGCTACACCTTC
J gene: TRBJ2-7; D gene: .; V gene: TRBV6-5; clone size: .; CDR3 protein: CASTQWTDSYEQYF; CDR3 DNA: TGTGCCAGCACCCAGTGGACAGACTCCTACGAGCAGTACTTC
J gene: TRBJ1-1; D gene: .; V gene: TRBV14; clone size: .; CDR3 protein: CASSQGFWRGTEAFF; CDR3 DNA: TGTGCCAGCAGCCAAGGATTTTGGAGGGGCACTGAAGCTTTCTTT
J gene: TRBJ2-7; D gene: TRBD1; V gene: TRBV7-8; clone size: .; CDR3 protein: CASSLAGQAYEQYF; CDR3 DNA: TGTGCCAGCAGCTTAGCAGGACAGGCCTACGAGCAGTACTTC
J gene: TRBJ2-7; D gene: .; V gene: TRBV4-1; clone size: .; CDR3 protein: CASSQDRRQVYEQYF; CDR3 DNA: TGCGCCAGCAGCCAAGATCGGAGACAGGTCTACGAGCAGTACTTC
J gene: TRBJ1-5; D gene: TRBD1; V gene: TRBV7-9; clone size: .; CDR3 protein: CASSLGQGVHQPQHF; CDR3 DNA: TGTGCCAGCAGCTTAGGGCAGGGGGTACATCAGCCCCAGCATTTT
J gene: TRBJ1-2; D gene: .; V gene: TRBV21-1; clone size: .; CDR3 protein: CASSPEGGSIANYGYTF; CDR3 DNA: TGTGCCAGCAGCCCCGAGGGAGGATCCATAGCTAACTATGGCTACACCTTC